The 19 T cell receptor beta chains given below trace back to one sample, sequenced in a study of shared clonotypes between healthy human individuals. Clones were sequenced by immunoSEQ multiplex PCR, and TCRdb holds only the in-frame ones, with some missing. Among more than 550,000 clones, less than 95% were seen once, and the ten largest hold roughly 36%. Material for sequencing was memory CD8+ T cells from PBMCs. The subset here: CD45RO+ cells pooled with CCR7-negative TemRA cells. Receptors were obtained from a man younger than 35 in good health. Some clones in this sample may be carry-over from other donors' samples.

V is TRBV5-1 and J is TRBJ2-3; D possibly matches TRBD1 or TRBD2 (5 bases each). The CDR3 covers 16 residues. CDR1 is SGHRS, CDR2 YFSETQ, per germline. The ends were cut back, 0 bases at V and 8 bases at J, with 19 bases in the middle. The CDR3 nucleotides read TGCGCCAGCAGCTTGGAGTATTGGGGACCAAGTTCTACGCAGTATTTT. Translating it yields CASSLEYWGPSSTQYF.

V gene TRBV7-9 combines with J gene TRBJ1-4; D may be TRBD1 (6 bases). CDR3 length: 17 residues. Germline lookup yields CDR1 SEHNR and CDR2 FQNEAQ (reference sequence). With 2 bases removed from V and 0 bases from J, the gap between germline ends came to 13 bases. CDR3 protein: CASSLIGQLATNEKLFF. CDR3 nucleotide sequence: TGTGCCAGCAGCTTAATAGGACAGCTTGCAACTAATGAAAAACTGTTTTTT.

The chain is built from TRBV2 and TRBJ2-5; no definite D call. CDR1 and CDR2 (germline): SNHLY, FYNNEI. The CDR3 extends over 16 amino acids. V was trimmed by 6 bases and J by 2 bases, leaving 19 bases between them. CDR3 amino acids: CASRWSLEKRQETQYF. CDR3 in DNA: TGTGCCAGCAGGTGGTCGCTAGAGAAGAGACAAGAGACCCAGTACTTC.

The chain links TRBV7-9 to TRBJ1-2; maybe TRBD1 (6 bases). CDR1 and CDR2 (germline): SEHNR, FQNEAQ (reference sequence). The CDR3 runs 15 residues. Trimming pared 1 base from V and 4 bases from J, leaving 13 bases between. The CDR3 reads CASSLVTGLGYGYTF. In DNA form, the CDR3 reads TGTGCCAGCAGCTTAGTAACAGGGTTGGGCTATGGCTACACCTTC.

This sequence joins TRBV5-6 and TRBJ2-1; the D call may be TRBD1 or TRBD2 (5 bases each). The CDR3 is made up of 15 amino acids. Germline lookup yields CDR1 SGHDT and CDR2 YYEEEE. V lost 3 bases and J 0 bases, leaving 10 bases between the germline ends. In DNA, the CDR3 is TGTGCCAGCAGCTCGGGACGGAACTCCTACAATGAGCAGTTCTTC. Translating it yields CASSSGRNSYNEQFF. The full variable domain, with the rest looked up from reference TRBV5-6 and TRBJ2-1, is DAGVTQSPTHLIKTRGQQVTLRCSPKSGHDTVSWYQQALGQGPQFIFQYYEEEERQRGNFPDRFSGHQFPNYSSELNVNALLLGDSALYLCASSSGRNSYNEQFFGPGTRLTVL.

The chain couples TRBV18 to TRBJ2-2; D unresolved. The CDR3 runs to 13 residues. The V and J ends lost 10 bases and 2 bases respectively, with 11 bases between them. Germline V gene data show CDR1 as KGHSH and CDR2 as LQKENI. In nucleotides, the CDR3 is TGTGCCATTGGTGCAGATAACACCGGGGAGCTGTTTTTT. Amino acids: CAIGADNTGELFF.

This chain connects TRBV19 to TRBJ1-2; 7 bases match TRBD1. The V segment lost 9 bases and the J segment 1 base; nucleotides outside the gene matches: 8. The V gene's germline CDR1 is LNHDA and CDR2 SQIVND (reference sequence). CDR3 length: 14 amino acids. CDR3 nucleotide sequence: TGTGCCAGCCGGGACAGAAACTTTAACTATGGCTACACCTTC. It is translated as CASRDRNFNYGYTF.

The CDR3 region is CASSLEASSVQFF. DNA for the CDR3: TGTGCCAGCAGCTTAGAGGCTAGTTCTGTGCAGTTCTTC. The V call is TRBV11-2, the J call TRBJ2-1, with D uncertain. Germline loops: CDR1 SGHAT, CDR2 FQNNGV. The CDR3 runs 13 residues. Trimming took 0 bases from V and 12 from J, leaving 12 bases between them.

This sequence joins TRBV2 and TRBJ2-3; D may match TRBD1 or TRBD2 (5 bases each). V gave up 5 bases and J gave up 6 bases, with 18 bases separating them. Per the germline V gene, CDR1 is SNHLY and CDR2 is FYNNEI. The CDR3 runs to 15 residues. The CDR3 nucleotides are TGTGCCAGCAGTCCGGGACCCTCAGTATCGGATACGCAGTATTTT. This sequence encodes CASSPGPSVSDTQYF.

On this clone itself: The sample holds other DNA sequences that translate to the same CDR3. The chain employs TRBV9 and TRBJ2-6; 8 bases agree with TRBD1. Germline-derived CDR1 and CDR2 are SGDLS and YYNGEE. The CDR3 contains 17 residues. V trimming: 0 bases; J trimming: 4 bases; junction bases outside the gene matches: 6. As DNA, the CDR3 is TGTGCCAGCAGCGTAGGTCAGGGGGCGTTCGGGGCCAACGTCCTGACTTTC. Translation gives CASSVGQGAFGANVLTF.

The chain employs TRBV10-3 and TRBJ1-1, with D tentatively TRBD1 (5 bases). V lost 6 bases and J lost 3, with 14 bases in between. The CDR3 consists of 14 residues. The germline gives CDR1 ENHRY, CDR2 SYGVKD. As DNA, the CDR3 is TGTGCCATCAGAGAAACCGGGACGCACACTGAAGCTTTCTTT. This sequence encodes CAIRETGTHTEAFF.

This chain joins TRBV25-1 and TRBJ2-3; the D is unclear. V was clipped by 0 bases and J by 6 bases, with 4 bases between them. Germline V gene lookup returns CDR1 MGHDK and CDR2 SYGVNS. The length of the CDR3 is 12 residues. In nucleotides, the CDR3 is TGTGCCAGCAGTGAATATTTGGATACGCAGTATTTT. Its translation is CASSEYLDTQYF.

This chain links TRBV28 with TRBJ2-3; 7 bases line up with TRBD2. The CDR3 consists of 14 residues. Losses at the gene ends were 11 bases for V and 2 bases for J; bases not matched to a gene: 10. Germline V gene sequence: CDR1 MDHEN, CDR2 SYDVKM. The CDR3 DNA reads TGTGCCGCGGGGCTAGCGGTTAACACAGATACGCAGTATTTT. Translation: CAAGLAVNTDTQYF.

The V and J genes are TRBV7-6 and TRBJ2-2, with D possibly being TRBD2 (6 bases). Germline V gene lookup returns CDR1 SGHVS and CDR2 FNYEAQ. V lost 5 bases to trimming and J lost 0 bases, with 10 bases between them. This CDR3 has 15 amino acids. CDR3 nucleotide sequence: TGTGCCAGCAGCCCGGAGCGGGCGAACACCGGGGAGCTGTTTTTT. This encodes CASSPERANTGELFF.

The CDR3 bases are TGTGCCAGCAGTTACTACGCCCAGCCATTCACAGATACGCAGTATTTT. It translates to CASSYYAQPFTDTQYF. This chain links TRBV6-5 with TRBJ2-3, with unresolved D. Germline V lookup: CDR1 MNHEY, CDR2 SVGAGI. Between the trimmed V and J ends, which lost 1 base and 2 bases, there was a span of 13 bases. This CDR3 contains 16 residues.

The CDR3 spells CASSYSSQGWQYF. For the CDR3, the DNA is TGTGCCAGCAGTTACTCGAGTCAGGGTTGGCAGTACTTC. V is TRBV6-6 and J is TRBJ2-4, with D perhaps matching TRBD1 (5 bases). This CDR3 is built from 13 residues. CDR1 is MNHNY, CDR2 SVGAGI, per germline (reference sequence). Trimming pared 0 bases from V and 13 bases from J, leaving 13 bases between.

The chain uses TRBV14 and TRBJ2-5; D unresolved. CDR3 size: 14 residues. Germline CDR1 and CDR2: SGHDN and FVKESK. The germline V and J ends were trimmed by 1 base and 4 bases, with 10 bases remaining between them. The CDR3 coding sequence is TGTGCCAGCAGCCAAGTACCGGAGATAGAGACCCAGTACTTC. Translating it yields CASSQVPEIETQYF. The full variable domain, its missing parts supplied by reference TRBV14 and TRBJ2-5, is EAGVTQFPSHSVIEKGQTVTLRCDPISGHDNLYWYRRVMGKEIKFLLHFVKESKQDESGMPNNRFLAERTGGTYSTLKVQPAELEDSGVYFCASSQVPEIETQYFGPGTRLLVL.

The chain links TRBV19 to TRBJ1-1, with a tentative D call TRBD1 (6 bases). The CDR3 length is 13 residues. V lost 4 bases to trimming and J lost 7 bases, with 13 bases between them. Germline V CDR1 and CDR2: LNHDA, SQIVND (reference sequence). The CDR3: CASSTSRGREAFF. Written as DNA, the CDR3 is TGTGCCAGTAGTACCTCCAGGGGACGTGAAGCTTTCTTT.

This clone was found once. The chain carries TRBV28 and TRBJ2-7; D is ambiguous. Germline CDR1 MDHEN, CDR2 SYDVKM. Trimming took off 8 bases at V and 0 bases at J, with 14 bases between the two ends. This CDR3 has 14 residues. The CDR3 loop reads CASAAGDPSYEQYF. Written as DNA, the CDR3 is TGTGCCAGCGCGGCCGGTGACCCCTCCTACGAGCAGTACTTC.